Each of the 10 T cell receptor beta chains below was sequenced from the same sample in a study of T cell responses to AZD1222 COVID-19 vaccine (dated by TCRdb to the early 2020s). The time point label here, explained by the study, means: baseline before first vaccination. The sample's treatment or condition, from its label and the paper: meningococcal conjugate vaccine given as trial control. The receptor library was made with the immunoSEQ multiplex PCR assay. TCRdb provides this immuneACCESS table in a form limited to in-frame rearrangements. Some clones are lacking; in checked studies, under half of them reflect an unresolved V gene, and why the rest are absent is not known. This sample has some 150,000 clones in its table, and approximately 78% of those were observed once. Around 4.1% of the sample is in the top ten clones. Sequenced material: peripheral blood, taken on day 0 of MenACWY control vaccination. All receptors come from an adult in good health.

The V gene is TRBV19, the J gene TRBJ2-2; D could derive from TRBD1 or TRBD2 (6 bases each). This CDR3 comprises 16 residues. In germline, CDR1 is LNHDA, CDR2 SQIVND (reference sequence). V lost 7 bases and J 2 bases, leaving 17 bases between the germline ends. CDR3 bases: TGTGCCAGTATCCGAAGGGGGGACATCAACACCGGGGAGCTGTTTTTT. Translation gives CASIRRGDINTGELFF.

The CDR3 DNA sequence: TGTGCCATCAGCGACCCCGGACAGGGCTTTAATAATGAGCAGTTCTTC. Protein: CAISDPGQGFNNEQFF. V gene TRBV10-3 combines with J gene TRBJ2-1; TRBD1 matches at 8 bases. Trimming removed 6 bases from V and 7 bases from J; junction bases left unmatched: 14. Germline V gives CDR1 ENHRY, CDR2 SYGVKD. The CDR3 totals 16 residues.

This clone was counted a few times. V gene TRBV10-2 combines with J gene TRBJ1-5; 9 positions agree with TRBD1. Germline V gene sequence: CDR1 WSHSY, CDR2 SAAADI. The CDR3 covers 15 residues. The junction had 6 bases not matched to a gene; V was cut back by 2 bases and J by 7 bases. The CDR3 reads CASSEITGGAQPQHF. The CDR3, as DNA: TGCGCCAGCAGTGAGATAACAGGGGGCGCGCAGCCCCAGCATTTT.

The rearrangement uses TRBV10-2 and TRBJ2-3; D possibly corresponds to TRBD2 (6 bases). The length of the CDR3 is 14 residues. Germline V gene lookup returns CDR1 WSHSY and CDR2 SAAADI. Trimming cost V 8 bases and J 1 base, with 13 bases left between them. CDR3 sequence reads: CASFSPGGTDTQYF. In nucleotides, the CDR3 is TGCGCCAGCTTTTCCCCGGGGGGCACAGATACGCAGTATTTT.

The chain joins TRBV19 to TRBJ1-1, with D maybe TRBD1 (5 bases). V lost 3 bases, J lost 0 bases, and 8 bases lay in between. CDR3 length: 14 residues. Germline CDR1 reads LNHDA; CDR2 reads SQIVND (reference sequence). The CDR3 spells CASSMGTVNTEAFF. In DNA form, the CDR3 reads TGTGCCAGTAGTATGGGGACGGTGAACACTGAAGCTTTCTTT.

The chain couples TRBV5-6 to TRBJ1-1; D remains unclear. The CDR3 is 14 residues long. The germline CDR1 and CDR2 sequences are SGHDT and YYEEEE. V was pared by 4 bases and J by 3 bases, with 13 bases between. The CDR3 spells CASSPLTTYTEAFF. DNA for the CDR3: TGTGCCAGCAGCCCACTGACAACTTACACTGAAGCTTTCTTT.

This clone has only one observation. CDR3 region: CASKGEQVGQPQHF. Here the CDR3 DNA reads TGTGCCAGCAAGGGGGAGCAGGTCGGCCAGCCCCAGCATTTT. The chain uses TRBV2 and TRBJ1-5, with TRBD1 as a possible D gene (6 bases). V lost 7 bases and J 7 bases, leaving 17 bases between the germline ends. In germline, CDR1 is SNHLY, CDR2 FYNNEI. This CDR3 comprises 14 residues.

The rearrangement uses TRBV27 and TRBJ1-4; no definite D call. Deletions cut 6 bases from V and 8 bases from J, with 16 bases between. The CDR3 sequence is 14 residues long. In germline, CDR1 is MNHEY, CDR2 SMNVEV (reference sequence). CDR3 amino acids: CASRDGGPREKLFF. The CDR3 region has the DNA TGTGCCAGCAGGGACGGAGGTCCGAGGGAAAAACTGTTTTTT.

This clone has a single count. V is TRBV7-3 and J is TRBJ1-1, with 7 nucleotides matching TRBD1. CDR1 and CDR2 from the germline V gene are SGHTA and FQGTGA. The CDR3 length is 15 residues. V was pared by 0 bases and J by 2 bases, with 3 bases of the junction left unmatched. CDR3 in amino acids: CASSLTPGGNTEAFF. In DNA form, the CDR3 reads TGTGCCAGCAGCTTAACACCAGGGGGAAACACTGAAGCTTTCTTT.

The chain is built from TRBV11-2 and TRBJ1-1, with 10 nucleotides matching TRBD1. J gave up 3 bases and V 5 bases, and 12 bases lay outside the gene matches. The CDR3 extends over 17 amino acids. Germline CDR1 and CDR2: SGHAT and FQNNGV. CDR3: CASSPGTGAFRDTEAFF. The CDR3 region has the DNA TGTGCCAGCAGCCCCGGGACAGGGGCCTTCCGGGACACTGAAGCTTTCTTT. The variable domain in full, completed from reference TRBV11-2 and TRBJ1-1, reads EAGVAQSPRYKIIEKRQSVAFWCNPISGHATLYWYQQILGQGPKLLIQFQNNGVVDDSQLPKDRFSAERLKGVDSTLKIQPAKLEDSAVYLCASSPGTGAFRDTEAFFGQGTRLTVV.